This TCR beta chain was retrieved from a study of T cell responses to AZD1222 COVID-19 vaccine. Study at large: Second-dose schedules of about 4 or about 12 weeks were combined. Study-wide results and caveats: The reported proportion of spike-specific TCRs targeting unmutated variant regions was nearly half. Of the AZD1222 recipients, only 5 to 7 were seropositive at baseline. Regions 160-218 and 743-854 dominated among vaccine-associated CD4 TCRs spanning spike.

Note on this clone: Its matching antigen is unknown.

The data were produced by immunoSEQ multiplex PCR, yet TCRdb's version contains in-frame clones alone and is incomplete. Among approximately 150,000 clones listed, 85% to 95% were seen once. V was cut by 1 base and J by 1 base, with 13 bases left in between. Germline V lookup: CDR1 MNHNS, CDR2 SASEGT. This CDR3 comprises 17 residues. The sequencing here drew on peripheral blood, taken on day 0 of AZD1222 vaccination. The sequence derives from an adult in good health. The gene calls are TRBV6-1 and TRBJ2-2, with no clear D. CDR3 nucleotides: TGTGCCAGCAGTGAAGATTTGGGCAGATTGAACACCGGGGAGCTGTTTTTT. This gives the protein CASSEDLGRLNTGELFF.